This T cell receptor beta chain was profiled in a study of neurological immune-mediated disorders. Trimming took 5 bases from V and 0 from J; bases not matched to a gene: 14. The CDR3 loop spans 18 amino acids. The germline V gene has CDR1 DFQATT and CDR2 SNEGSKA (reference sequence). It was by 5'RACE with 10-nucleotide random UMIs that the cDNA was made. TCRdb used MiXCR to reprocess the 5' RACE reads, holding one entry per CDR3 protein. The repertoire holds tens of thousands of distinct CDR3 sequences, with 24% as singletons. The time point: technical triplicate 2. This clonotype was detected ten times or more.

The chain carries TRBV20-1 and TRBJ2-3, with TRBD2 matching 10 bases. The sequence was obtained from a man between 60 and 75 years old with HTLV-1-associated myelopathy (HAM/TSP). Material for sequencing was PBMCs. The CDR3 nucleotides are TGCAGTGCTCCCCGATCGAGCGGGAGGGCCTGGAGCACAGATACGCAGTATTTT. Amino acid sequence: CSAPRSSGRAWSTDTQYF.